This T cell receptor (beta chain) emerged from a study of T cells in localized non-small cell lung cancer. Regarding the study as a whole: Researchers found a median roughly 56 of the top 100 tumor clones in adjacent lung. The study found T cell clonality highest in uninvolved adjacent lung, above tumor. A raised T cell density in blood coincided with lengthier overall survival. Sequencing was restricted to one tumor region; therefore, heterogeneity remains possible.

Data came from immunoSEQ multiplex PCR; TCRdb stores just in-frame clones and leaves some out. The sample lists 17,000 or so clones, around 80% seen once, with around a third in the top ten. V lost 3 bases, J lost 3 bases, and 15 bases lay in between. This CDR3 is 15 amino acids long. CDR1 SGHRS and CDR2 YFSETQ come from the germline V gene. By sample fraction, this clone is medium-sized (0.01 to 0.1%). Its antigen is currently unknown. This specimen consisted of peripheral blood, obtained before any cancer treatment. The J gene is TRBJ1-2, the V gene TRBV5-1; no clear D gene. The clonotype originates from a male donor older than 55 with stage III lung adenocarcinoma. DNA for the CDR3: TGCGCCAGCAGCTCCGAGGGTTTGAGGGACTATGGCTACACCTTC. As protein: CASSSEGLRDYGYTF. The variable domain in full, with the rest retrieved from reference TRBV5-1 and TRBJ1-2, is KAGVTQTPRYLIKTRGQQVTLSCSPISGHRSVSWYQQTPGQGLQFLFEYFSETQRNKGNFPGRFSGRQFSNSRSEMNVSTLELGDSALYLCASSSEGLRDYGYTFGSGTRLTVV.